Presented here are 24 T cell receptor beta chains from one specimen sequenced in a study of blood T cell repertoires in COVID-19. Clones were sequenced by immunoSEQ multiplex PCR, and TCRdb holds only the in-frame ones, with some missing. Of under 95,000 clones in the sample, about 91% were seen once. Sequencing was done on a sample of peripheral blood. The receptors derive from a woman aged 45 to 65 with acute or convalescent COVID-19.

The chain employs TRBV3-1 (or the pseudogene TRBV3-2) and TRBJ1-2; 7 bases align to TRBD1. V gave up 1 base and J gave up 7 bases; unmatched junction bases: 9. This CDR3 is built from 15 residues. The V gene's germline CDR1 is LGHDT and CDR2 YNNKEL (reference sequence). This chain's CDR3 is CASSQVMTGRGGYTF. The CDR3 nucleotides read TGTGCCAGCAGCCAAGTGATGACAGGGAGAGGTGGCTACACCTTC.

The gene calls are TRBV18 and TRBJ2-3, with TRBD2 matching 7 bases. The CDR3 is 14 residues long. V was clipped by 4 bases and J by 5 bases; unmatched bases: 6. Germline-derived CDR1 and CDR2 are KGHSH and LQKENI. The CDR3 region is CASSHGLGGDTQYF. The CDR3 DNA reads as TGTGCCAGCTCACACGGACTAGGCGGAGATACGCAGTATTTT.

V usage is TRBV6-5 and J usage is TRBJ2-3, with 8 bases that match TRBD1. CDR3 length equals 14 residues. V dropped 7 bases and J dropped 1; count of bases not matched to a gene: 4. Looked up from germline, CDR1 is MNHEY and CDR2 is SVGAGI. CDR3 in DNA: TGTGCCAGCAAGCAGGGGGCTGGCACAGATACGCAGTATTTT. This gives the protein CASKQGAGTDTQYF.

The chain employs TRBV7-2 and TRBJ2-2; D is possibly TRBD2 (5 bases). The CDR3 sequence is 15 residues long. Germline V gene lookup returns CDR1 SGHTA and CDR2 FQGNSA. V lost 6 bases and J 4 bases, leaving 15 bases between the germline ends. In DNA form, the CDR3 reads TGTGCCAGCAGTTTCAGCGGACCTTTCACCGGGGAGCTGTTTTTT. Protein sequence: CASSFSGPFTGELFF.

This rearrangement joins TRBV3-1 (or the pseudogene TRBV3-2) to TRBJ2-3; 8 bases match TRBD1. Germline V CDR1 and CDR2: LGHDT, YNNKEL (reference sequence). The CDR3 runs 19 residues. Losses at the gene ends were 8 bases for V and 7 bases for J; bases not matched to a gene: 26. In nucleotides, the CDR3 is TGTGCCAGCGGGGACCGGGACAGGTTACTTTACGGGCCTGAATATACGCAGTATTTT. Amino acid sequence: CASGDRDRLLYGPEYTQYF.

The rearrangement joins TRBV4-1 to TRBJ1-5; D is unclear. Germline assignment: CDR1 MGHRA and CDR2 YSYEKL. V lost 0 bases and J lost 4, with 10 bases in between. The CDR3 consists of 15 residues. CDR3 sequence reads: CASSQDSFRNQPQHF. CDR3 nucleotides: TGCGCCAGCAGCCAAGACAGTTTTCGTAATCAGCCCCAGCATTTT.

This rearrangement joins TRBV7-2 to TRBJ2-7; 7 nucleotides agree with TRBD2. CDR1 is SGHTA, CDR2 FQGNSA, per germline. After removal of 4 bases from V and 5 bases from J, the junction contained 11 bases not matched to a gene. The CDR3 is 15 amino acids. CDR3 bases: TGTGCCAGCAGCTCCCAAGGCGGGAGAATCCACGAGCAGTACTTC. Its translation is CASSSQGGRIHEQYF.

The chain links TRBV6-6 to TRBJ2-3, with D maybe TRBD1 (6 bases). The germline V gene encodes CDR1 MNHNY and CDR2 SVGAGI (reference sequence). The V end lost 5 bases, the J end lost 3 bases, and 15 bases lay between the germline ends. The CDR3 runs 15 residues. The CDR3 nucleotides read TGTGCCAGCAGTAAGGACAGTCCCCTAACAGATACGCAGTATTTT. Protein product: CASSKDSPLTDTQYF.

The chain is built from TRBV7-2 and TRBJ1-3; 8 bases map to TRBD1. The J segment lost 1 base and the V segment lost 2 bases, leaving 4 bases of the junction unmatched. Germline V gene lookup returns CDR1 SGHTA and CDR2 FQGNSA. The CDR3 runs to 16 residues. CDR3 nucleotides: TGTGCCAGCAGCTTATGGACAGGGTCATCTGGAAACACCATATATTTT. Protein: CASSLWTGSSGNTIYF.

The CDR3, as DNA: TGTGCCAGCAGTTCTCCTACTAGCGGGGGGTTTAACGGGGAGCTGTTTTTT. Translation gives CASSSPTSGGFNGELFF. The rearrangement links TRBV27 to TRBJ2-2; 12 bases are a match to TRBD2. Germline V gene sequence: CDR1 MNHEY, CDR2 SMNVEV (reference sequence). Trimming at V came to 4 bases and at J to 7 bases, leaving 10 bases not matched to a gene. The CDR3 contains 17 residues.

This sequence joins TRBV18 and TRBJ2-7; TRBD1 aligns across 8 bases. Germline V CDR1 and CDR2: KGHSH, LQKENI. The CDR3 totals 13 residues. The J segment lost 5 bases and the V segment lost 2 bases, leaving 2 bases of the junction unmatched. CDR3: CASSPTDRDEQYF. CDR3 bases: TGTGCCAGCTCACCAACGGACAGGGACGAGCAGTACTTC.

This chain joins TRBV19 and TRBJ1-2, with D perhaps TRBD1 (6 bases). CDR1 and CDR2 (germline): LNHDA, SQIVND (reference sequence). The CDR3 spans 12 residues. V was pared by 6 bases and J by 5 bases, with 10 bases between. For the CDR3, the DNA is TGTGCCAGTAGGCCCACAGGGTATGGCTACACCTTC. This sequence encodes CASRPTGYGYTF.

The chain recombines TRBV6-5 with TRBJ1-1; D gene uncertain. V dropped 0 bases and J dropped 7 bases, with 15 bases sitting between them. The length of the CDR3 is 15 residues. CDR1 and CDR2 from the germline V gene are MNHEY and SVGAGI. The CDR3 region has the DNA TGTGCCAGCAGTTACTCTACCTCGCGGCACCTTGAAGCTTTCTTT. It translates to CASSYSTSRHLEAFF.

J is TRBJ2-3 and V is TRBV24-1; a possible D gene is TRBD2 (5 bases). The CDR3 is 14 residues long. Between the trimmed V and J ends, which lost 7 bases and 4 bases, there was a span of 14 bases. Germline V lookup: CDR1 KGHDR, CDR2 SFDVKD. The chain's CDR3 is CATRPTRGPDTQYF. The CDR3 nucleotides are TGTGCCACCAGGCCGACCCGGGGTCCAGATACGCAGTATTTT.

V is TRBV5-1 and J is TRBJ2-2; TRBD1 might be the D (5 bases). Germline V CDR1 and CDR2: SGHRS, YFSETQ. The CDR3 totals 16 residues. V lost 4 bases and J lost 3, with 16 bases in between. This CDR3 reads CASSPPGQGDTGELFF. The CDR3 DNA reads TGCGCCAGCAGCCCTCCTGGGCAGGGTGACACCGGGGAGCTGTTTTTT.

The chain recombines TRBV7-3 with TRBJ2-2, with a weak D call TRBD1 (7 bases). The CDR3 length is 15 residues. CDR1 SGHTA and CDR2 FQGTGA come from the germline V gene. Trimming shortened V by 2 bases and J by 6 bases, and 13 bases separated the two germline ends. CDR3 in amino acids: CASSLLQGEAGELFF. Here the CDR3 DNA reads TGTGCCAGCAGCTTACTGCAGGGGGAGGCCGGGGAGCTGTTTTTT.

CDR3 residues: CASSQATGVGYGYTF. In DNA, the CDR3 is TGTGCCAGCAGCCAAGCGACAGGGGTGGGCTATGGCTACACCTTC. The chain employs TRBV3-1 (or the pseudogene TRBV3-2) and TRBJ1-2, with 8 bases that match TRBD1. The CDR3 runs 15 residues. Germline-derived CDR1 and CDR2 are LGHDT and YNNKEL (reference sequence). Trimming took 1 base from V and 4 from J; bases not matched to a gene: 5.

The rearrangement uses TRBV9 and TRBJ2-3; TRBD2 might be the D (5 bases). The V and J ends lost 0 bases and 4 bases respectively, with 12 bases between them. Per germline, CDR1 SGDLS and CDR2 YYNGEE. The CDR3 length is 15 residues. The CDR3 nucleotides are TGTGCCAGCAGCGTAGCCCCGAGGGCCCCAGATACGCAGTATTTT. Translation gives CASSVAPRAPDTQYF.

The chain has TRBV11-1 and TRBJ2-1; weak D call: TRBD2 (5 bases). Germline V gene lookup returns CDR1 SGHAT and CDR2 FQDESV (reference sequence). V was trimmed by 2 bases and J by 8 bases, leaving 10 bases between them. This CDR3 contains 13 residues. The CDR3 nucleotides are TGTGCCAGCAGCTTACCGGGGTACGATGAGCAGTTCTTC. Translation: CASSLPGYDEQFF.

This chain links TRBV28 with TRBJ1-2; no clear D. Germline CDR1 MDHEN, CDR2 SYDVKM. The V gene lost 4 bases and the J gene lost 4 bases, with 4 bases spanning the gap. The CDR3 is 11 amino acids. CDR3 in amino acids: CASSSRYGYTF. The CDR3 DNA follows: TGTGCCAGCAGTTCCCGCTATGGCTACACCTTC.

V and J are TRBV4-1 and TRBJ1-2, with D unclear. V was clipped by 0 bases and J by 0 bases, with 8 bases between them. CDR3 size: 15 residues. The V gene's germline CDR1 is MGHRA and CDR2 YSYEKL. CDR3 in DNA: TGCGCCAGCAGCCAAGAGGCCAGAACTAACTATGGCTACACCTTC. Translating it yields CASSQEARTNYGYTF.

This chain connects TRBV5-1 to TRBJ2-7; no definite D call. Trimming took 0 bases from V and 3 from J, leaving 10 bases between them. CDR1 and CDR2 from the germline V gene are SGHRS and YFSETQ. There are 14 residues in the CDR3. The CDR3 nucleotides read TGCGCCAGCAGCTTGGTTCAGGCCAGCTACGAGCAGTACTTC. Amino acid sequence: CASSLVQASYEQYF.

V and J are TRBV28 and TRBJ2-7; D gene ambiguous. V was shortened by 4 bases and J by 6 bases, with 7 bases between the two germline ends. CDR1 and CDR2 (germline): MDHEN, SYDVKM. This CDR3 contains 11 residues. This chain's CDR3 is CASSSGSEQYF. CDR3 nucleotide sequence: TGTGCCAGCAGTTCCGGTTCCGAGCAGTACTTC. The full variable domain, rest sourced from reference TRBV28 and TRBJ2-7, is DVKVTQSSRYLVKRTGEKVFLECVQDMDHENMFWYRQDPGLGLRLIYFSYDVKMKEKGDIPEGYSVSREKKERFSLILESASTNQTSMYLCASSSGSEQYFGPGTRLTVT.

The rearrangement joins TRBV20-1 to TRBJ1-5; no definite D call. Germline V gene lookup returns CDR1 DFQATT and CDR2 SNEGSKA (reference sequence). The CDR3 loop spans 9 amino acids. The CDR3 nucleotides are TGCAGGTCTCATCAGCCCCAGCATTTT. Its protein is CRSHQPQHF.